This TCR beta chain was profiled in a study of blood T cell repertoires in COVID-19. Study-level information: Donors in the United States, Italy and Spain gave samples during acute or convalescent COVID-19. PBMCs, B-cell-depleted T cells, or T cells were the source of the cDNA or gDNA that made up the material.

Grouping used clinical history reported by participants in a survey and questionnaire. This CDR3 is built from 16 residues. Trimming took 4 bases from V and 2 from J, leaving 19 bases between them. The germline gives CDR1 SGDLS, CDR2 YYNGEE. Per the study methods: The assay estimated nucleated cells by amplifying reference gene primers. Assay: immunoSEQ multiplex PCR; the TCRdb copy retains only in-frame clones and omits some. D and trimming come from the DNA, and the V and J calls and clone size come from that table. The table shows more than 250,000 clones, with about nine tenths occurring only once.

This sequence was found in a woman aged 40 to 50 with acute COVID-19. Sequenced: PBMCs or T cells enriched from blood (not recorded which). V gene TRBV9 combines with J gene TRBJ2-7, with a possible D match to TRBD2 (5 bases). In nucleotides, the CDR3 is TGTGCCAGCAGCCCAGAGGGTGGCAACCCGACCTACGAGCAGTACTTC. Translating it yields CASSPEGGNPTYEQYF.